What follows is one T cell receptor (beta chain) and its context. The antigen remains undetermined. Germline V gene sequence: CDR1 SQVTM, CDR2 ANQGSEA. CDR3 length: 13 residues. V lost 0 bases, J lost 11 bases, and 16 bases lay in between. These data belong to a study of CD8+ T cells in alopecia areata. Sequencing templates came from extracted RNA that was reverse transcribed into cDNA. The method was immunoSEQ multiplex PCR; TCRdb's version includes in-frame clones alone and lacks a portion of them. The table lists 120,000 or so clones, roughly 69% of them singletons. Study-wide findings and caveats: Compared with mice, patients displayed less clear TCR sharing, possibly for HLA-related reasons. Lesional scalp displayed greater clonality than normal scalp, most notably in alopecia totalis/universalis.

This sequence was found in a human donor in good health. The rearrangement links TRBV29-1 to TRBJ1-1; D gene ambiguous. Sequencing was done on a sample of CD4+ T cells sorted from blood. CDR3 sequence: CSVEDLRAPNAFF. The CDR3 bases are TGCAGCGTTGAAGATCTTCGGGCCCCTAATGCTTTCTTT.